This TCR beta chain was documented in a study of blood T cell repertoires in COVID-19. Study as a whole: Some COVID-19 samples were acute and others convalescent; all came from the United States, Italy and Spain. The cDNA or gDNA used as material had been derived from T cells, B-cell-depleted T cells, or PBMCs.

Germline values: CDR1 LNHDA, CDR2 SQIVND (reference sequence). V was cut by 4 bases and J by 7 bases, with 10 bases left in between. CDR3 length equals 12 residues. Authors' methods: Estimation of nucleated cell counts was performed using reference gene primer amplification. Assay: immunoSEQ multiplex PCR; the TCRdb copy retains only in-frame clones and omits some. The V and J calls and clone size come from that table; D and trimming were worked out from the DNA. The sample carries approximately 94,000 clones, about 86% recorded once. Sequenced: peripheral blood. The sequence came from a human donor in a cohort sampled during active COVID-19. V usage is TRBV19 and J usage is TRBJ1-1; a weak D match, TRBD1 (5 bases). CDR3 sequence: CASSRGRVEAFF. Here the CDR3 DNA reads TGTGCCAGTAGTAGGGGCAGGGTTGAAGCTTTCTTT.